The 29 T cell receptor beta chains listed next were all sequenced from one sample in a study of shared T cell receptors in the human thymus. The method was immunoSEQ multiplex PCR; TCRdb's version includes in-frame clones alone and lacks a portion of them. The sample carries 700,000 or so clones, roughly 88% recorded once. The data also belong to a second study, concerning human thymus T cells.

The sample consisted of thymocytes. The receptors stem from a girl under three years old with a congenital heart defect.

CDR3: CASGLAGGENIQYF. In DNA, the CDR3 is TGTGCCAGCGGACTAGCGGGGGGGGAAAACATTCAGTACTTC. The chain couples TRBV7-9 to TRBJ2-4; 15 nucleotides agree with TRBD2. Germline lookup yields CDR1 SEHNR and CDR2 FQNEAQ (reference sequence). The CDR3 sequence is 14 residues long. The V and J ends lost 8 bases and 5 bases, in that order; junction bases with no gene match: 1.

The rearrangement uses TRBV10-3 and TRBJ1-6; maybe TRBD1 (6 bases). Trimming shortened V by 8 bases and J by 0 bases, and 11 bases separated the two germline ends. From germline, CDR1 is ENHRY and CDR2 SYGVKD. The length of the CDR3 is 15 residues. CDR3 sequence: CAIREQGSYNSPLHF. The CDR3 DNA reads TGTGCCATCCGAGAACAGGGCTCCTATAATTCACCCCTCCACTTT.

This clone turned up a few times. The gene calls are TRBV6-6 and TRBJ1-5; D not certain. The V gene's germline CDR1 is MNHNY and CDR2 SVGAGI (reference sequence). Trimming took off 0 bases at V and 9 bases at J, with 18 bases between the two ends. There are 16 residues in the CDR3. In DNA form, the CDR3 reads TGTGCCAGCAGTTACTCGTCAGGCGCGATAGTGGGGCCCCAGCATTTT. As protein: CASSYSSGAIVGPQHF.

The chain combines TRBV4-3 with TRBJ2-3; no firm D call. The germline V and J ends were trimmed by 1 base and 2 bases, with 16 bases remaining between them. CDR3 length equals 17 residues. Per the germline V gene, CDR1 is LGHNA and CDR2 is YSLEER. CDR3 sequence: CASSQVPEQTFTDTQYF. CDR3 DNA sequence: TGCGCCAGCAGCCAAGTTCCCGAGCAGACTTTCACAGATACGCAGTATTTT.

The rearrangement uses TRBV14 and TRBJ1-1; D is unresolved. V lost 2 bases, J lost 2 bases, and 12 bases lay in between. In germline, CDR1 is SGHDN, CDR2 FVKESK. This CDR3 is 15 amino acids long. The CDR3 nucleotides read TGTGCCAGCAGCCAACACGGAGTACGAAACACTGAAGCTTTCTTT. Its translation is CASSQHGVRNTEAFF.

J is TRBJ1-1 and V is TRBV27, with D maybe TRBD1 (5 bases). This CDR3 has 18 residues. The ends were cut back, 6 bases at V and 2 bases at J, with 25 bases in the middle. CDR1 is MNHEY and CDR2 is SMNVEV in the germline V gene (reference sequence). DNA of the CDR3: TGTGCCAGCAGCCCCCCGAGTCGGACAAGGAAGGTAAACACTGAAGCTTTCTTT. Protein product: CASSPPSRTRKVNTEAFF.

This clone was detected once. The genes are TRBV7-6 and TRBJ2-5, with a weak D call TRBD2 (7 bases). The CDR3 runs 21 residues. The germline V and J ends were trimmed by 5 bases and 1 base, with 32 bases remaining between them. Germline V gives CDR1 SGHVS, CDR2 FNYEAQ. CDR3 region: CASSPSARGGGAGQIQETQYF. DNA for the CDR3: TGTGCCAGCAGCCCGTCTGCCAGGGGTGGTGGAGCGGGACAAATCCAAGAGACCCAGTACTTC.

A word on this clone: The limits of the CDR3 on the DNA are not certain, so only TCRdb's listed CDR3 is given. The V and J genes are TRBV10-3 and TRBJ2-6; the D call in the table, TRBD1, was not verified against the DNA. Germline V gene sequence: CDR1 ENHRY, CDR2 SYGVKD. From its first to its last residue, the CDR3 has 15 amino acids. CDR3 in amino acids: CAINRWGLGANVPTF.

The chain recombines TRBV10-2 with TRBJ2-3; 9 nucleotides line up with TRBD2. The CDR3 runs to 17 residues. J lost 2 bases, V lost 6 bases, and 12 bases had no gene match. Germline-derived CDR1 and CDR2 are WSHSY and SAAADI. CDR3 amino acids: CASSLTVGLALTDTQYF. CDR3 bases: TGCGCCAGCAGCCTCACCGTTGGACTAGCGCTCACAGATACGCAGTATTTT.

The V and J genes are TRBV28 and TRBJ2-5; 8 positions match TRBD2. The trim removed 6 bases at V and 2 bases at J, leaving 17 bases unmatched. The CDR3 length is 18 residues. Germline V CDR1 and CDR2: MDHEN, SYDVKM. The CDR3 sequence: CASRSYIGTRTLQETQYF. The CDR3, as DNA: TGTGCCAGCAGATCATATATTGGGACTAGGACCCTACAAGAGACCCAGTACTTC.

The V gene is TRBV19, the J gene TRBJ1-2; possibly TRBD1 for D (5 bases). This CDR3 is built from 14 residues. Looked up from germline, CDR1 is LNHDA and CDR2 is SQIVND (reference sequence). V was cut by 9 bases and J by 7 bases, with 21 bases left in between. CDR3 in DNA: TGTGCCAGCAAGACAGTCTCCCATGGTAGTGGCTACACCTTC. Residues: CASKTVSHGSGYTF.

The V call is TRBV5-1, the J call TRBJ2-5; 7 nucleotides line up with TRBD1. V shed 5 bases and J 2 bases; nucleotides not matched to a gene: 9. The germline V gene has CDR1 SGHRS and CDR2 YFSETQ. The CDR3 covers 15 residues. The CDR3, as DNA: TGCGCCAGCAGAACCGGGACAGTACTACAAGAGACCCAGTACTTC. Translated: CASRTGTVLQETQYF.

This rearrangement joins TRBV7-9 to TRBJ2-1, with 11 bases aligning to TRBD2. The CDR3 has 18 amino acids. Germline V gene data show CDR1 as SEHNR and CDR2 as FQNEAQ (reference sequence). J lost 4 bases, V lost 7 bases, and 15 bases had no gene match. The CDR3 bases are TGTGCCAGCACCCTCCGGGCTAGCGGGGGGCAACAATACAATGAGCAGTTCTTC. It encodes CASTLRASGGQQYNEQFF.

CDR3 in amino acids: CASSLGRHSGANVLTF. CDR3 bases: TGCGCCAGCAGCTTAGGCAGACACTCTGGGGCCAACGTCCTGACTTTC. The chain combines TRBV5-1 with TRBJ2-6; D is undetermined. Trimming left V 2 bases short and J 0 bases short, with 9 bases between. The germline gives CDR1 SGHRS, CDR2 YFSETQ. This CDR3 comprises 16 residues.

This clone occurred a few times. The chain is built from TRBV6-6 and TRBJ1-2; TRBD1 aligns across 8 bases. The CDR3 totals 15 residues. The germline V gene encodes CDR1 MNHNY and CDR2 SVGAGI (reference sequence). V was pared by 2 bases and J by 0 bases, with 2 bases of the junction left unmatched. The CDR3 spells CASSYRTGTNYGYTF. The CDR3 region has the DNA TGTGCCAGCAGTTACCGGACAGGGACTAACTATGGCTACACCTTC.

The chain couples TRBV6-1 to TRBJ1-2; 9 nucleotides line up with TRBD1. The germline CDR1 and CDR2 sequences are MNHNS and SASEGT. V lost 6 bases and J lost 8; bases outside the gene matches: 10. The CDR3 is 14 residues long. Written as DNA, the CDR3 is TGTGCCAGCAGAGCCGGGACAGGGCCCCCCGGCTACACCTTC. It yields the protein CASRAGTGPPGYTF.

The table lists this clone with a count of one. J is TRBJ2-7 and V is TRBV9; D might be TRBD1 (5 bases). The CDR3 runs to 17 residues. Trimming took 0 bases from V and 7 from J, leaving 23 bases between them. Germline CDR1 is SGDLS and CDR2 is YYNGEE. CDR3 DNA: TGTGCCAGCAGCGTAGCTCCCGAGCCGGCAGGGATCTATGAGCAGTACTTC. Translated, it gives CASSVAPEPAGIYEQYF.

V and J are TRBV9 and TRBJ1-2, with 7 bases matching TRBD1. Germline CDR1 reads SGDLS; CDR2 reads YYNGEE. V trimming: 3 bases; J trimming: 7 bases; junction bases outside the gene matches: 9. The length of the CDR3 is 14 residues. The CDR3 DNA sequence: TGTGCCAGCAGCGCACCTGAGGGGGCCGGTGGCTACACCTTC. Protein: CASSAPEGAGGYTF.

V gene TRBV7-9 combines with J gene TRBJ1-2; 8 bases agree with TRBD1. In germline, CDR1 is SEHNR, CDR2 FQNEAQ (reference sequence). V gave up 6 bases and J gave up 3 bases; unmatched junction bases: 6. The CDR3 is 14 amino acids. The CDR3 nucleotides are TGTGCCAGCAGTCCTCGGGACAGGCACTATGGCTACACCTTC. It specifies CASSPRDRHYGYTF.

The rearrangement uses TRBV27 and TRBJ1-2, with TRBD1 matching over 9 bases. Per the germline V gene, CDR1 is MNHEY and CDR2 is SMNVEV (reference sequence). V dropped 4 bases and J dropped 2; count of bases not matched to a gene: 5. The CDR3 sequence is 15 residues long. Here the CDR3 reads CASSSWDRVNYGYTF. The CDR3 DNA follows: TGTGCCAGCAGTTCTTGGGACAGGGTAAACTATGGCTACACCTTC.

The chain combines TRBV4-3 with TRBJ1-4; 10 nucleotides line up with TRBD1. Germline trimming cut 4 bases from V and 8 bases from J; bases unmatched to any gene: 4. Germline-derived CDR1 and CDR2 are LGHNA and YSLEER. The CDR3 contains 14 residues. CDR3 loop: CASSPRQGAEKLFF. The CDR3, as DNA: TGCGCCAGCAGCCCTCGACAGGGGGCGGAAAAACTGTTTTTT.

This sequence joins TRBV6-6 and TRBJ1-1; tentative D call: TRBD1 (6 bases). Germline loops: CDR1 MNHNY, CDR2 SVGAGI (reference sequence). This CDR3 has 14 residues. With 6 bases removed from V and 4 bases from J, the gap between germline ends came to 15 bases. CDR3 residues: CASSLYRDGTEAFF. CDR3 bases: TGTGCCAGCAGCCTATACAGGGACGGCACTGAAGCTTTCTTT.

The rearrangement uses TRBV5-4 and TRBJ2-1; TRBD1 is a possible D gene (5 bases). The CDR3 covers 19 residues. Germline lookup yields CDR1 SGHNT and CDR2 YYREEE (reference sequence). The germline V and J ends were trimmed by 5 bases and 3 bases, with 27 bases remaining between them. CDR3: CASSHVAVSRGPNYNEQFF. CDR3 sequence (DNA): TGTGCCAGCAGTCACGTCGCGGTGTCAAGGGGCCCCAACTACAATGAGCAGTTCTTC.

The rearrangement uses TRBV6-5 and TRBJ1-1, with D possibly being TRBD1 (6 bases). The V gene's germline CDR1 is MNHEY and CDR2 SVGAGI. The CDR3 has 13 residues. V was shortened by 5 bases and J by 1 base, with 8 bases between the two germline ends. CDR3 nucleotides: TGTGCCAGCAGTAGGGGGAGGAACACTGAAGCTTTCTTT. Amino acid sequence: CASSRGRNTEAFF.

This clone was observed a single time. The V gene is TRBV2, the J gene TRBJ2-5, with 9 positions matching TRBD2. The germline gives CDR1 SNHLY, CDR2 FYNNEI. This CDR3 contains 23 residues. After removal of 3 bases from V and 0 bases from J, the junction contained 26 bases not matched to a gene. CDR3 in DNA: TGTGCCAGCAGTGACATCCCCCCGCCTCCTTTAGCGGGGGCCCCGAAACACCAAGAGACCCAGTACTTC. This codes for CASSDIPPPPLAGAPKHQETQYF.

This chain connects TRBV27 to TRBJ1-4; 10 positions agree with TRBD1. Per the germline V gene, CDR1 is MNHEY and CDR2 is SMNVEV (reference sequence). V gave up 6 bases and J gave up 8 bases; unmatched junction bases: 3. This CDR3 is built from 13 residues. CDR3 sequence (DNA): TGTGCCAGCAGAAGACAGGGGGCGGAAAAACTGTTTTTT. This sequence encodes CASRRQGAEKLFF.

The sample holds a few counts of this clone. V usage is TRBV5-6 and J usage is TRBJ1-1; 7 bases align to TRBD1. V shed 2 bases and J 1 base; nucleotides not matched to a gene: 8. CDR1 and CDR2 (germline): SGHDT, YYEEEE. There are 16 residues in the CDR3. Here the CDR3 DNA reads TGTGCCAGCAGCTTAGCCGCCAGGACAGGGAACACTGAAGCTTTCTTT. This gives the protein CASSLAARTGNTEAFF.

The J gene is TRBJ2-1, the V gene TRBV15; 7 bases match TRBD1. Trimming removed 5 bases from V and 2 bases from J; junction bases left unmatched: 15. Germline V gene data show CDR1 as LNHNV and CDR2 as YYDKDF (reference sequence). This CDR3 has 18 residues. The CDR3 bases are TGTGCCACCAGCTCCATGAACAAACCGGGACAGCCCTACAATGAGCAGTTCTTC. This encodes CATSSMNKPGQPYNEQFF.

The CDR3 is CASSQNIRDRVSEPFAEAFF. The CDR3 DNA follows: TGCGCCAGCAGCCAAAACATCCGGGACAGGGTATCCGAGCCCTTCGCTGAAGCTTTCTTT. This rearrangement joins TRBV4-3 to TRBJ1-1; 9 positions agree with TRBD1. The germline CDR1 and CDR2 sequences are LGHNA and YSLEER. V was clipped by 2 bases and J by 6 bases; unmatched bases: 22. The CDR3 length is 20 residues.